This TCR beta chain emerged from a study of Ad26.COV2.S vaccination and SARS-CoV-2 variants. Study-level information: Recipients of Ad26.COV2.S got it intramuscularly, once or twice 56 days apart. Study-level results: A substantial breadth of spike-specific CD8+ and CD4+ T cell responses after vaccination has been reported. People who got the vaccine or the placebo had similar non-spike TCR breadth.

Stated treatment: 15 to 20 received Ad26.COV2.S at low or high dose, single or two shots; a few received placebo; per-sample allocation not given. Day 63 after the first vaccine or placebo injection was the time point for sampling. This Boston cohort included adults aged 18-55 years. Notes on this clone: Its antigen is undetermined.

The CDR3 contains 16 residues. V was trimmed by 0 bases and J by 1 base, leaving 9 bases between them. Germline V gene lookup returns CDR1 SEHNR and CDR2 FQNEAQ (reference sequence). Only in-frame clones appear in the TCRdb table, and some are missing; sequencing was by immunoSEQ multiplex PCR. This table has 250,000 to 300,000 clones, approximately 87% appearing once. This sequence originates from a person between 18 and 65 years old who received the Ad26.COV2.S COVID-19 vaccine or a placebo. The chain recombines TRBV7-9 with TRBJ1-4; D perhaps matches TRBD1 (6 bases). The specimen was peripheral blood, collected in a trial of Ad26.COV2.S vaccine versus placebo. CDR3 amino acids: CASSLAGGGTNEKLFF. The DNA for the CDR3 is TGTGCCAGCAGCTTAGCAGGGGGAGGAACTAATGAAAAACTGTTTTTT.